These T cell receptor beta chains were read from a single sample in a study of blood T cell repertoires in COVID-19. Here immunoSEQ multiplex PCR was the method, and the copy in TCRdb shows in-frame clones only, minus some. The sample holds almost 250,000 clones, 80% to 90% seen once. The sample was PBMCs or T cells enriched from blood (not recorded which). The receptors shown here come from a woman between 25 and 40 years old who had recovered from COVID-19. CDR3s include the opening cysteine and the closing phenylalanine or tryptophan. A D gene is named only where the DNA matches it firmly. Size values are once, few and many counts, or a class for expanded clones, and some rows have none.

d_call: -
v_call: TRBV7-2
j_call: TRBJ1-5
clone_size: -
cdr3_aa: CASSTDSNYQPQHF
cdr3_nt: TGTGCCAGCAGCACCGACAGTAATTACCAGCCCCAGCATTTT

d_call: -
v_call: TRBV2
j_call: TRBJ1-2
clone_size: once
cdr3_aa: CASSDSLNYGYTF
cdr3_nt: TGTGCCAGCAGTGACAGTCTCAACTATGGCTACACCTTC

d_call: -
v_call: TRBV7-2
j_call: TRBJ2-1
clone_size: -
cdr3_aa: CASSLMSGSYNEQFF
cdr3_nt: TGTGCCAGCAGCTTAATGTCCGGTTCTTACAATGAGCAGTTCTTC

d_call: -
v_call: TRBV5-6
j_call: TRBJ1-5
clone_size: -
cdr3_aa: CASSLRTELNQPQHF
cdr3_nt: TGTGCCAGCAGCTTGAGGACAGAGCTAAATCAGCCCCAGCATTTT

d_call: -
v_call: TRBV27
j_call: TRBJ1-3
clone_size: -
cdr3_aa: CASAPGYSGNTIYF
cdr3_nt: TGTGCCAGCGCCCCGGGTTATTCTGGAAACACCATATATTTT

d_call: -
v_call: TRBV7-2
j_call: TRBJ1-3
clone_size: -
cdr3_aa: CASSPSVSGNTIYF
cdr3_nt: TGTGCCAGCAGCCCTAGCGTTTCGGGAAACACCATATATTTT

d_call: TRBD1
v_call: TRBV11-2
j_call: TRBJ1-1
clone_size: -
cdr3_aa: CASSPRRQGQGTEAFF
cdr3_nt: TGTGCCAGCAGCCCACGACGACAGGGCCAGGGTACTGAAGCTTTCTTT

d_call: -
v_call: TRBV30
j_call: TRBJ2-2
clone_size: -
cdr3_aa: CAWSVPGPGELFF
cdr3_nt: TGTGCCTGGAGTGTACCAGGGCCCGGGGAGCTGTTTTTT

d_call: -
v_call: TRBV3-1/TRBV3-2
j_call: TRBJ1-3
clone_size: -
cdr3_aa: CASSQDPGSAGNTIYF
cdr3_nt: TGTGCCAGCAGCCAAGATCCAGGATCGGCTGGAAACACCATATATTTT

d_call: -
v_call: TRBV28
j_call: TRBJ1-5
clone_size: -
cdr3_aa: CASSFLGAGIQPQHF
cdr3_nt: TGTGCCAGCAGTTTCCTGGGGGCAGGTATTCAGCCCCAGCATTTT

d_call: -
v_call: TRBV18
j_call: TRBJ2-7
clone_size: -
cdr3_aa: CASSPFGSNYEQYF
cdr3_nt: TGTGCCAGCTCACCATTTGGGAGCAACTACGAGCAGTACTTC

d_call: TRBD2
v_call: TRBV7-8
j_call: TRBJ2-7
clone_size: few
cdr3_aa: CASSLRAGAGDYEQYF
cdr3_nt: TGTGCCAGCAGCTTGCGGGCGGGAGCGGGAGATTACGAGCAGTACTTC

d_call: -
v_call: TRBV7-3
j_call: TRBJ2-5
clone_size: -
cdr3_aa: CASSLGLRYQETQYF
cdr3_nt: TGTGCCAGCAGCTTAGGACTCCGGTACCAAGAGACCCAGTACTTC

d_call: -
v_call: TRBV7-2
j_call: TRBJ1-5
clone_size: -
cdr3_aa: CASSLVSGTTNQPQHF
cdr3_nt: TGTGCCAGCAGCTTAGTTAGCGGGACAACAAATCAGCCCCAGCATTTT

d_call: -
v_call: TRBV24-1
j_call: TRBJ2-5
clone_size: -
cdr3_aa: CATSGDQETQYF
cdr3_nt: TGTGCCACCAGTGGCGACCAAGAGACCCAGTACTTC

d_call: -
v_call: TRBV4-1
j_call: TRBJ2-7
clone_size: -
cdr3_aa: CASSRAPGDEQYF
cdr3_nt: TGCGCCAGCAGCCGCGCTCCAGGGGACGAGCAGTACTTC

d_call: TRBD1
v_call: TRBV28
j_call: TRBJ1-2
clone_size: -
cdr3_aa: CASSKGQAAKYGYTF
cdr3_nt: TGTGCCAGCAGTAAAGGACAGGCGGCGAAGTATGGCTACACCTTC

d_call: TRBD1
v_call: TRBV15
j_call: TRBJ2-7
clone_size: -
cdr3_aa: CATSPMGQNYEQYF
cdr3_nt: TGTGCCACCAGCCCAATGGGACAGAACTACGAGCAGTACTTC

d_call: -
v_call: TRBV4-3
j_call: TRBJ2-2
clone_size: -
cdr3_aa: CASSRWAGELFF
cdr3_nt: TGCGCCAGCTCCCGTTGGGCTGGGGAGCTGTTTTTT